This entry is about one T cell receptor (beta chain). This CDR3 contains 15 residues. From germline, CDR1 is SGDLS and CDR2 YYNGEE. V lost 4 bases, J lost 1 base, and 14 bases lay in between. This specimen comes from a study of blood T cell repertoires in COVID-19. For the study at large: COVID-19 samples, acute and convalescent, were from the United States, Italy and Spain. PBMCs, B-cell-depleted T cells, or T cells were the source of the cDNA or gDNA that made up the material.

Study processing details: Nucleated cell counts were estimated from reference gene primer amplification. Method: immunoSEQ multiplex PCR; TCRdb's copy keeps in-frame clones and lacks some. That table supplies the V and J calls and clone size; D and trimming were determined from the DNA. The sample has a few hundred thousand clones, approximately 89% seen once. In Seattle, patients joined the study during active infection and were tracked longitudinally. V gene TRBV9 combines with J gene TRBJ1-1; tentative D call: TRBD1 (6 bases). Material: peripheral blood. The TCR originated in a woman aged 25 to 39 with COVID-19, enrolled during active disease. The CDR3 protein is CASSPRQVTNTEAFF. The DNA for the CDR3 is TGTGCCAGCAGCCCCCGACAGGTGACGAACACTGAAGCTTTCTTT.